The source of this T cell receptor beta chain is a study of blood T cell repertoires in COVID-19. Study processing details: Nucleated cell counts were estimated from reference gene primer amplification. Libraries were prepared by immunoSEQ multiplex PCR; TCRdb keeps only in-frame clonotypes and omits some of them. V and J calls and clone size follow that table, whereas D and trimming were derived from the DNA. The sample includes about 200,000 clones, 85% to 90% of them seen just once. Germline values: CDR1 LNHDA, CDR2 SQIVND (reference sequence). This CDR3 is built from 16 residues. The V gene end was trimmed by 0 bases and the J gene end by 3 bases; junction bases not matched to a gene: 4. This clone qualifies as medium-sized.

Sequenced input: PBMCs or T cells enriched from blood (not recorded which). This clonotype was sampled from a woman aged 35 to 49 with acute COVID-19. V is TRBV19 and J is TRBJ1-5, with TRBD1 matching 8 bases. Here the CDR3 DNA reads TGTGCCAGTAGTATAGAAGGCAGGGGGCACAATCAGCCCCAGCATTTT. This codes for CASSIEGRGHNQPQHF.